The present entry profiles one T cell receptor (beta chain) with its context. Its antigen has not been determined. Per-base quality was not reported, and no clone a single base away is much larger than it. V is cut back by 7 bases and J by 7 bases, with 11 bases in the junction unmatched. From the germline V gene, CDR1 is ENHRY and CDR2 is SYGVKD. The CDR3 holds 15 amino acids from the cysteine to the phenylalanine. Just the 45-base CDR3 DNA is kept, in frame starting at base 1. Each collaborating institution followed its own protocols to collect whole blood in K2EDTA tubes. For TCRbeta analysis, collaborators shipped samples as frozen whole blood, isolated PBMCs, or DNA extracted from either of those sample types. The immunoSEQ Assay, a bias-controlled multiplex PCR, was used to amplify TCRbeta CDR3 regions from genomic DNA. Regarding the original processing steps: Nucleated cell counts per sample were estimated from amplification of reference gene primers within the assay. Sequence reads were collapsed and filtered to measure the absolute abundance of every unique TCRbeta CDR3 rearrangement. Productive Simpson clonality was computed per sample as the square root of Simpson's diversity index over productive rearrangements. The clones in this table, taken by TCRdb from immuneACCESS, are in-frame only. Not every clone is retained; where verified, under half of the shortfall comes from an unresolved V gene, and the cause of the rest is unknown. That table supplies the V and J calls and clone size; D and trimming were determined from the DNA. Recorded for this sample are some 200,000 clones; around three quarters of them occurred a single time. The ten biggest clones cover 5.5% to 8.5% of the sample.

The data derive from a study of blood T cell repertoires in COVID-19 (TCRdb year 2020). The study in broad terms: The collaborator samples originated in the United States, Italy and Spain and spanned the acute and convalescent phases of COVID-19. The samples were drawn from two sources: the first 160 participants of the ongoing ImmuneRACE study, and 1,200 or so subjects contributed by 6 global collaborators. Where HLA class I and class II types were available, the types were taken from metadata supplied by the sample provider, not from assay-based typing. The prospective study material was composed of cDNA or gDNA derived from T cells, B-cell-depleted T cells, or PBMCs. Sample metadata almost always included a de-identified subject ID, COVID-19 status, age in years and sex. The repertoires were made available in a free public database intended to serve as a resource for research on the immune response to SARS-CoV-2. The dataset comprised deeply sampled blood TCRbeta repertoires from subjects exposed to, actively infected with, or recovered from COVID-19.

Results the study describes overall, beyond this receptor: Clinical and demographic metadata were provided uncurated, with the amount varying by source and participant.

The origin of this receptor is a woman aged 70-85 years with acute or convalescent COVID-19. Sequenced material: peripheral blood. Recombination connected TRBV10-3 to TRBJ2-1, with 9 bases matching TRBD1. The DNA is TGTGCCATCAACTTGGGACAGGGTGGTATTAATGAGCAGTTCTTC. Translated, it gives CAINLGQGGINEQFF.